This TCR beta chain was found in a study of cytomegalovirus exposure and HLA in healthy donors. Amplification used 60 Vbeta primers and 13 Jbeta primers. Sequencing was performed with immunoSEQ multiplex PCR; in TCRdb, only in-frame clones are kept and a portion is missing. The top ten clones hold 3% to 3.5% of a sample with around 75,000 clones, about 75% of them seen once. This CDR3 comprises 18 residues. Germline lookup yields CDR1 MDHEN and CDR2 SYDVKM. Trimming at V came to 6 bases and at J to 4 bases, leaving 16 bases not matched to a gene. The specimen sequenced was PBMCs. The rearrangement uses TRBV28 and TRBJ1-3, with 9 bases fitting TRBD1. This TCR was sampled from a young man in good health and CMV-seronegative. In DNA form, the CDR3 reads TGTGCCAGCAGCCCCGCGGACAGGGGATCTATTGGAGGAAACACCATATATTTT. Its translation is CASSPADRGSIGGNTIYF.